This TCR beta chain was obtained from a study of shared clonotypes between healthy human individuals. Looking at the study overall: Three men and a couple of women, aged 18 to 49, were donors.

Worth noting for this clone: The target antigen is unknown.

Trimming stripped 3 bases from V and 1 base from J, with 11 bases between. CDR1 and CDR2 (germline): GTSNPN, SVGIG (reference sequence). The CDR3 sequence is 14 residues long. Data came from immunoSEQ multiplex PCR; TCRdb stores just in-frame clones and leaves some out. In the table there are over 2 million clones, roughly 90% of which are singletons. Study-wide results and caveats: Represented diversity (both genetic and exposure-history) was limited by the small number of donors. Compared with clonotypes that all four donors shared, non-shared clonotypes had lower generation probabilities. What rarefaction showed was incomplete sorted-subset sequencing despite large depth.

The clonotype comes from a man between 18 and 29 years old in good health. Some clones in this sample may be carry-over from other donors' samples. J is TRBJ2-3 and V is TRBV30; tentatively, D is TRBD1 (5 bases). Sequenced input: naive CD4+ T cells from PBMCs. The subset was: CD45RA+ positively selected. CDR3 residues: CAWSIVGGTDTQYF. The CDR3 nucleotides are TGTGCCTGGAGCATAGTAGGGGGCACAGATACGCAGTATTTT.